This TCR beta chain came from a study of blood T cell repertoires in COVID-19. Looked up from germline, CDR1 is MNHEY and CDR2 is SVGAGI. The CDR3 spans 14 residues. V lost 3 bases and J 0 bases, leaving 7 bases between the germline ends. Participant-reported clinical history was the basis for cohort assignment. Using immunoSEQ multiplex PCR, the repertoire was profiled, and TCRdb retains in-frame clones only, with some absent. The sample consists of about 140,000 clones, roughly 83% of them appearing once. The source of this sequence is a man in his 70s who had been exposed to COVID-19. The rearrangement joins TRBV6-5 to TRBJ2-3, with TRBD1 as a possible D gene (6 bases). Material for sequencing was PBMCs or T cells enriched from blood (not recorded which). CDR3 residues: CASSYGQSTDTQYF. The CDR3 bases are TGTGCCAGCAGTTATGGACAGAGCACAGATACGCAGTATTTT.